The 22 T cell receptor beta chains listed next were all sequenced from one sample in a study of early T cells in non-severe SARS-CoV-2 infection. TCRdb re-derived calls from the 5' RACE reads in MiXCR, one entry per CDR3 protein. Here the sample spans 30,000 to 40,000 distinct CDR3 sequences, 5.5% to 7.5% being singletons. Sample: whole blood. The source is an adult who was a healthcare worker with PCR-confirmed SARS-CoV-2 infection or an uninfected control (not recorded which).

This chain connects TRBV19 to TRBJ2-1, with D unclear. CDR1 LNHDA and CDR2 SQIVND come from the germline V gene (reference sequence). The CDR3 extends over 14 amino acids. The V and J ends lost 3 bases and 7 bases respectively, with 13 bases between them. DNA of the CDR3: TGTGCCAGTAGTATTACGCTTGATCTAAATGAGCAGTTCTTC. Encoded protein: CASSITLDLNEQFF. The full variable domain, with the rest looked up from reference TRBV19 and TRBJ2-1, is DGGITQSPKYLFRKEGQNVTLSCEQNLNHDAMYWYRQDPGQGLRLIYYSQIVNDFQKGDIAEGYSVSREKKESFPLTVTSAQKNPTAFYLCASSITLDLNEQFFGPGTRLTVL.

There are many counts of this clonotype. The CDR3 loop is CSAPLMTSGGTWSV. CDR3 in DNA: TGCAGTGCCCCACTAATGACTAGCGGGGGGACCTGGTCGGTC. The chain links TRBV20-1 to TRBJ2-7; 13 bases agree with TRBD2. Looked up from germline, CDR1 is DFQATT and CDR2 is SNEGSKA (reference sequence). This CDR3 is built from 14 residues.

Many counts were recorded for this clonotype. The chain recombines TRBV2 with TRBJ2-1, with TRBD2 as a possible D gene (5 bases). The germline V gene encodes CDR1 SNHLY and CDR2 FYNNEI. The CDR3 sequence is 18 residues long. V dropped 5 bases and J dropped 8 bases, with 28 bases sitting between them. This CDR3 reads CASSPGPPGGWGVDEQFF. The DNA of the CDR3 is TGTGCCAGCAGTCCCGGGCCACCGGGTGGTTGGGGAGTTGATGAGCAGTTCTTC.

This clonotype appeared many times. The chain joins TRBV27 to TRBJ1-2; D perhaps matches TRBD1 (5 bases). Per germline, CDR1 MNHEY and CDR2 SMNVEV (reference sequence). The CDR3 sequence is 15 residues long. Between the trimmed V and J ends, which lost 3 bases and 6 bases, there was a span of 17 bases. In nucleotides, the CDR3 is TGTGCCAGCAGTTTCCGGGACGTCGGGCTAAATGGCTACACCTTC. Its translation is CASSFRDVGLNGYTF.

In this sample, this clonotype is medium-sized. This sequence joins TRBV7-2 and TRBJ1-4; D may be TRBD1 (6 bases). V lost 5 bases and J 6 bases, leaving 13 bases between the germline ends. The CDR3 is made up of 14 amino acids. Germline V gene sequence: CDR1 SGHTA, CDR2 FQGNSA. For the CDR3, the DNA is TGTGCCAGCAGCCCCGGAACAGGGCATGAAAAACTGTTTTTT. It specifies CASSPGTGHEKLFF.

This clonotype was seen ten or more times. The V call is TRBV12-3 or TRBV12-4, the J call TRBJ2-5, with D perhaps TRBD1 (5 bases). The CDR3 runs to 14 residues. V gave up 1 base and J gave up 2 bases, with 8 bases separating them. The CDR3 loop reads CASSLVSGQETQYF. The CDR3 coding sequence is TGTGCCAGCAGTTTAGTCTCAGGGCAAGAGACCCAGTACTTC.

Ten or more counts support this clonotype. The J gene is TRBJ1-1, the V gene TRBV6-6, with TRBD1 matching over 8 bases. There are 15 residues in the CDR3. The trim removed 6 bases at V and 0 bases at J, leaving 6 bases unmatched. In germline, CDR1 is MNHNY, CDR2 SVGAGI (reference sequence). In DNA, the CDR3 is TGTGCCAGCAGGACACAGGGGGGCGTGAACACTGAAGCTTTCTTT. Protein product: CASRTQGGVNTEAFF.

A few counts support this clonotype. DNA of the CDR3: TGTGCCAGCAGTCAAACTCGGGAAAAACTGTTTTTT. Amino acid sequence: CASSQTREKLFF. The chain is built from TRBV12-3 or TRBV12-4 and TRBJ1-4; D remains ambiguous. This CDR3 spans 12 amino acids. Trimming cost V 5 bases and J 8 bases, with 9 bases left between them.

This clonotype was counted at least ten times. The rearrangement links TRBV29-1 to TRBJ2-3; no clear D. CDR1 SQVTM and CDR2 ANQGSEA come from the germline V gene. This CDR3 comprises 15 residues. V was clipped by 3 bases and J by 0 bases, with 13 bases between them. As DNA, the CDR3 is TGCAGCGTTGATCGGGCAGGAACTAGCACAGATACGCAGTATTTT. Translating it yields CSVDRAGTSTDTQYF.

This clonotype was detected many times. The chain carries TRBV7-9 and TRBJ1-6, with D tentatively TRBD1 (6 bases). There are 14 residues in the CDR3. V lost 4 bases and J 6 bases, leaving 10 bases between the germline ends. Looked up from germline, CDR1 is SEHNR and CDR2 is FQNEAQ (reference sequence). CDR3 in amino acids: CASSSWTVNSPLHF. Here the CDR3 DNA reads TGTGCCAGCAGCTCCTGGACAGTTAATTCACCCCTCCACTTT.

The table lists this clonotype with a few counts. The chain uses TRBV5-1 and TRBJ1-3; D unclear. The CDR3 covers 17 residues. V was cut by 4 bases and J by 0 bases, with 17 bases left in between. Germline CDR1 and CDR2: SGHRS and YFSETQ. The CDR3 DNA reads as TGCGCCAGCAGCCTGGACGGACCCCTCAGCTCTGGAAACACCATATATTTT. It translates to CASSLDGPLSSGNTIYF.

This clonotype was detected ten times or more. The gene calls are TRBV5-1 and TRBJ2-3; 8 bases fit TRBD2. The CDR3 covers 16 residues. J gave up 3 bases and V 3 bases, and 9 bases lay outside the gene matches. CDR1 is SGHRS and CDR2 is YFSETQ in the germline V gene. Here the CDR3 DNA reads TGCGCCAGCAGCTCCGCTCCAGCGGGGGCAACAGATACGCAGTATTTT. The encoded protein is CASSSAPAGATDTQYF. The whole variable domain, remainder taken from reference TRBV5-1 and TRBJ2-3, is KAGVTQTPRYLIKTRGQQVTLSCSPISGHRSVSWYQQTPGQGLQFLFEYFSETQRNKGNFPGRFSGRQFSNSRSEMNVSTLELGDSALYLCASSSAPAGATDTQYFGPGTRLTVL.

As regards this clonotype: Germline is not matched at one junction end, which may reflect a read error. J is TRBJ2-3 and V is TRBV4-2, with TRBD2 matching over 11 bases. CDR3 length: 18 residues. CDR1 and CDR2 (germline): LGHNA, YNFKEQ. The CDR3 spells CASSRVGSGGDRTYTQYF. The CDR3 nucleotides read TGTGCCAGCAGCCGGGTCGGTAGCGGGGGGGACCGCACATATACGCAGTATTTT.

This clonotype was seen repeatedly, ten times or more. This chain links TRBV19 with TRBJ2-1; D is possibly TRBD1 (6 bases). Germline V lookup: CDR1 LNHDA, CDR2 SQIVND (reference sequence). The CDR3 sequence is 13 residues long. The V gene lost 6 bases and the J gene lost 6 bases, with 12 bases spanning the gap. CDR3 DNA: TGTGCCAGTAGGGCGGGCAGGGGCAATGAGCAGTTCTTC. Translated, it gives CASRAGRGNEQFF.

This clonotype has more than one count but fewer than ten. J is TRBJ2-1 and V is TRBV14; unclear D gene. Per the germline V gene, CDR1 is SGHDN and CDR2 is FVKESK. V lost 1 base to trimming and J lost 5 bases, with 15 bases between them. The CDR3 is 16 amino acids. The CDR3, as DNA: TGTGCCAGCAGCCAAGTACGTGTAAACGGTAACAATGAGCAGTTCTTC. Protein: CASSQVRVNGNNEQFF. Supplemented by reference TRBV14 and TRBJ2-1, the full variable domain reads EAGVTQFPSHSVIEKGQTVTLRCDPISGHDNLYWYRRVMGKEIKFLLHFVKESKQDESGMPNNRFLAERTGGTYSTLKVQPAELEDSGVYFCASSQVRVNGNNEQFFGPGTRLTVL.

This clonotype was seen at least ten times. J is TRBJ1-5 and V is TRBV10-2; 10 nucleotides agree with TRBD1. The CDR3 has 14 amino acids. Trimming took 6 bases from V and 6 from J; bases not matched to a gene: 5. Per germline, CDR1 WSHSY and CDR2 SAAADI. CDR3 residues: CASSTGQGGQPQHF. DNA of the CDR3: TGCGCCAGCAGCACAGGACAGGGGGGTCAGCCCCAGCATTTT.

This clonotype came up many times. The V call is TRBV7-2, the J call TRBJ2-7, with D tentatively TRBD2 (6 bases). This CDR3 is built from 19 residues. Germline V gene lookup returns CDR1 SGHTA and CDR2 FQGNSA. Trimming left V 0 bases short and J 2 bases short, with 23 bases between. For the CDR3, the DNA is TGTGCCAGCAGCTTAGCTCTGGTGGGCGGGGCACACTTACCCTACGAGCAGTACTTC. Protein: CASSLALVGGAHLPYEQYF.

This clonotype was detected ten times or more. The chain uses TRBV12-3 or TRBV12-4 and TRBJ1-4; 10 bases are shared with TRBD1. V shed 2 bases, J shed 6 bases, and the junction held 3 bases outside the gene matches. This CDR3 comprises 15 residues. The CDR3 sequence: CASSLRGTGDEKLFF. Written as DNA, the CDR3 is TGTGCCAGCAGTTTAAGGGGGACAGGGGATGAAAAACTGTTTTTT.

This clonotype was seen only a few times. The chain carries TRBV3-1 and TRBJ2-2, with D perhaps TRBD1 (6 bases). The CDR3 loop spans 17 amino acids. V was clipped by 2 bases and J by 1 base, with 14 bases between them. Germline V lookup: CDR1 LGHDT, CDR2 YNNKEL (reference sequence). The chain's CDR3 is CASSQRLTGLNTGELFF. The CDR3 nucleotides are TGTGCCAGCAGCCAACGACTGACAGGACTGAACACCGGGGAGCTGTTTTTT. Based on the CDR3 plus reference TRBV3-1 and TRBJ2-2, the full variable domain is DTAVSQTPKYLVTQMGNDKSIKCEQNLGHDTMYWYKQDSKKFLKIMFSYNNKELIINETVPNRFSPKSPDKAHLNLHINSLELGDSAVYFCASSQRLTGLNTGELFFGEGSRLTVL.

This clonotype was found a few times. The chain is built from TRBV7-2 and TRBJ1-2; D gene ambiguous. This CDR3 has 14 residues. V was pared by 5 bases and J by 3 bases, with 13 bases between. The germline gives CDR1 SGHTA, CDR2 FQGNSA. DNA of the CDR3: TGTGCCAGCAGCCGGCATGTTGACGACTATGGCTACACCTTC. Translated: CASSRHVDDYGYTF.

In this sample, this clonotype turned up a few times. V usage is TRBV28 and J usage is TRBJ2-3; TRBD1 aligns across 10 bases. The CDR3 has 15 residues. The germline CDR1 and CDR2 sequences are MDHEN and SYDVKM. V gave up 7 bases and J gave up 2 bases; unmatched junction bases: 6. CDR3 coding DNA: TGTGCCAGCACAACCGGGACAGGGGACACAGATACGCAGTATTTT. Protein product: CASTTGTGDTDTQYF.

This clonotype has a count of ten or more. This chain links TRBV6-2 or TRBV6-3 with TRBJ2-5; D is undetermined. CDR1 MNHEY and CDR2 SVGEGT come from the germline V gene. V was shortened by 5 bases and J by 1 base, with 11 bases between the two germline ends. This CDR3 spans 14 amino acids. The CDR3 DNA follows: TGTGCCAGCAGTCAAGCTTTACCCCAAGAGACCCAGTACTTC. This translates into CASSQALPQETQYF.